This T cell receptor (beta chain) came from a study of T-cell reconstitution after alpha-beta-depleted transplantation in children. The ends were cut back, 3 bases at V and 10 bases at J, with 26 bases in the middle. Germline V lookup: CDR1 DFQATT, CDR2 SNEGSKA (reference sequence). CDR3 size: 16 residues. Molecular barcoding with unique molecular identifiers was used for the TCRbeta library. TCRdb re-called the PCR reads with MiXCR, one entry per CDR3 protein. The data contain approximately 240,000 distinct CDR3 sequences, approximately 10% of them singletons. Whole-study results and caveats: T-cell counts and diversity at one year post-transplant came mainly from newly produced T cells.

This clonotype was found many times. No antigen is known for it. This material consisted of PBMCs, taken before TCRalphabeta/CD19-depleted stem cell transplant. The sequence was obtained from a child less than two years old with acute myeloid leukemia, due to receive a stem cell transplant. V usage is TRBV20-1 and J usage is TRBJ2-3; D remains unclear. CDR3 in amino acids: CSASHAYGPPARSQYF. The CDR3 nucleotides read TGCAGTGCTAGTCATGCTTACGGGCCTCCCGCCCGATCGCAGTATTTT.